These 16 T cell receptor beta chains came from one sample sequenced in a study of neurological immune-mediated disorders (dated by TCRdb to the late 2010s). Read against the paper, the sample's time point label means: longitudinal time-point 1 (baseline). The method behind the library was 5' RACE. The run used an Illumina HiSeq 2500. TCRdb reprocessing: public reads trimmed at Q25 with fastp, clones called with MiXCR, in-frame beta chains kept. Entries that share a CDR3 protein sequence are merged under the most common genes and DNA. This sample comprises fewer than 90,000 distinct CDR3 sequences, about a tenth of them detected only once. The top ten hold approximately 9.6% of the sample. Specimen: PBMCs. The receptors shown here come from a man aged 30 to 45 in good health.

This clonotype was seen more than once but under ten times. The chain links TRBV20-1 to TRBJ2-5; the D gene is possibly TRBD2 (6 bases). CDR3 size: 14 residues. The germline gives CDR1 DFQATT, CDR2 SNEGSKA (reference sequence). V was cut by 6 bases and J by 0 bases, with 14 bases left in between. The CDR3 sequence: CSARTSSDQETQYF. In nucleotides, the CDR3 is TGCAGTGCGCGGACCTCTAGCGACCAAGAGACCCAGTACTTC.

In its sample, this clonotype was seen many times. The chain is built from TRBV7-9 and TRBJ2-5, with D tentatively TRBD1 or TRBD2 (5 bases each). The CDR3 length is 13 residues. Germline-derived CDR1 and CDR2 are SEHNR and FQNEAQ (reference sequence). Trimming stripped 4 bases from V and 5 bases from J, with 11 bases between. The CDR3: CASSWDARETQYF. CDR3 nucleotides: TGTGCCAGCAGCTGGGACGCCCGGGAGACCCAGTACTTC.

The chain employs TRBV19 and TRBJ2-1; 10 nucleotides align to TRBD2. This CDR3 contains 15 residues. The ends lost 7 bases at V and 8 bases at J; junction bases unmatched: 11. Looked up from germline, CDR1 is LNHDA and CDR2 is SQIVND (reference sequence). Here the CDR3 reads CASTKLAGLNYEQFF. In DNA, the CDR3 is TGTGCCAGTACTAAACTAGCGGGATTGAATTATGAGCAGTTCTTC.

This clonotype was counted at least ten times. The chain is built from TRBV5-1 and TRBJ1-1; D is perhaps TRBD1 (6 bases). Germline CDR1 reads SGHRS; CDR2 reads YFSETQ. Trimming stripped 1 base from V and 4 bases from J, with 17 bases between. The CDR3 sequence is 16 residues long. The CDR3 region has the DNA TGCGCCAGCAGCTTGATCGGGGGGGCGCCGACCACTGAAGCTTTCTTT. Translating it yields CASSLIGGAPTTEAFF.

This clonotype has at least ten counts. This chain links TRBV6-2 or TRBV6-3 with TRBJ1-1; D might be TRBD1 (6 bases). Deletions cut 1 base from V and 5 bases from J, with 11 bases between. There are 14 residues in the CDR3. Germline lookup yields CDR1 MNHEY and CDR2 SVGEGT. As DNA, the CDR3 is TGTGCCAGCAGTTACTACGCAGGGGTGACTGAAGCTTTCTTT. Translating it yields CASSYYAGVTEAFF.

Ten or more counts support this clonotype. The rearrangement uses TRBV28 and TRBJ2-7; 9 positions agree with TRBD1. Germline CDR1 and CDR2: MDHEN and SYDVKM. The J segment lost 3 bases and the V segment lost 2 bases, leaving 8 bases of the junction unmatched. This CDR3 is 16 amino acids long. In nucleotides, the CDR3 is TGTGCCAGCAGTTTAGCATTACAGGGGGCAGACTACGAGCAGTACTTC. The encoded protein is CASSLALQGADYEQYF.

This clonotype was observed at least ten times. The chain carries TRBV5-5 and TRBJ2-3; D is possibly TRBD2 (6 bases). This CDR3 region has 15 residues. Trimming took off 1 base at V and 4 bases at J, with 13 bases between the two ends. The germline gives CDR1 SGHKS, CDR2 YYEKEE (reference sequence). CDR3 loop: CASSLTGGSADTQYF. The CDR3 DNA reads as TGTGCCAGCAGCTTGACCGGAGGGAGCGCAGATACGCAGTATTTT.

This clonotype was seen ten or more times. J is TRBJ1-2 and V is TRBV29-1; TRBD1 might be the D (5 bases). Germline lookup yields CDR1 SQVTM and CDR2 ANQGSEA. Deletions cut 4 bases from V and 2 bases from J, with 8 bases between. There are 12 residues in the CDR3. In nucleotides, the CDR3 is TGCAGCGTTGGAGGGGAAAACTATGGCTACACCTTC. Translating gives CSVGGENYGYTF.

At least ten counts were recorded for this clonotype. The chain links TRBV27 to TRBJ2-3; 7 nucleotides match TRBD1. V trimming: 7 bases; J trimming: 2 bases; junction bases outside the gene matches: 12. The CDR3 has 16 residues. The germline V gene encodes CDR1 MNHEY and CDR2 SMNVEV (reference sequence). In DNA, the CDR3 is TGTGCCAGCATTCCTCTGGACAGGTTCCTCACAGATACGCAGTATTTT. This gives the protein CASIPLDRFLTDTQYF.

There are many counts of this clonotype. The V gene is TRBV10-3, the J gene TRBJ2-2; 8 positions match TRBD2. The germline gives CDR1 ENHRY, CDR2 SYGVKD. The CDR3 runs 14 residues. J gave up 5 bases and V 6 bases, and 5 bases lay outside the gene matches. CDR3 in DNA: TGTGCCATCAGCCAAGCGGGAGCGACCGGGGAGCTGTTTTTT. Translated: CAISQAGATGELFF.

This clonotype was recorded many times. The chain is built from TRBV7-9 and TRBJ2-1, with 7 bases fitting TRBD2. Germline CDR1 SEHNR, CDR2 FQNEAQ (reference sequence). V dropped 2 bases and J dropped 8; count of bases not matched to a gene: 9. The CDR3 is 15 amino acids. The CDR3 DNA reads TGTGCCAGCAGCTTATTATCGACTAGCAGGGATGAGCAGTTCTTC. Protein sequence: CASSLLSTSRDEQFF.

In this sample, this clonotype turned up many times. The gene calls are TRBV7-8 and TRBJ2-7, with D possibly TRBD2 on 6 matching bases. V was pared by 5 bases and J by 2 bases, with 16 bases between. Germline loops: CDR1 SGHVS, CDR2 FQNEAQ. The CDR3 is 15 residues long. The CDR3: CASSRIVGGTYEQYF. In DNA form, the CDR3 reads TGTGCCAGCAGCCGTATAGTGGGGGGAACCTACGAGCAGTACTTC.

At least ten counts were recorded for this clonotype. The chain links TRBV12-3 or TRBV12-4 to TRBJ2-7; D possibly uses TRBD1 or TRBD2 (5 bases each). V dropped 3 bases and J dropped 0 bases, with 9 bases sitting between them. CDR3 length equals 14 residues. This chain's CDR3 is CASSLGTASYEQYF. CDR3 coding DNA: TGTGCCAGCAGTTTGGGGACGGCCTCCTACGAGCAGTACTTC.

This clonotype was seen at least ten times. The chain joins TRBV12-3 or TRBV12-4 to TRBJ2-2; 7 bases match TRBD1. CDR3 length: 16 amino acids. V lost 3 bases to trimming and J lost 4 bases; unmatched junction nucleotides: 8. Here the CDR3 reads CASSLMGQLSTGELFF. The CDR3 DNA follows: TGTGCCAGCAGTTTGATGGGACAGCTTTCCACCGGGGAGCTGTTTTTT.

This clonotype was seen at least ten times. The CDR3 sequence is CASSWGTPAGGTEAFF. Written as DNA, the CDR3 is TGTGCCAGCAGCTGGGGGACCCCCGCTGGTGGCACTGAAGCTTTCTTT. The chain links TRBV5-5 to TRBJ1-1; the D gene is possibly TRBD1 (5 bases). The CDR3 contains 16 residues. Germline V gives CDR1 SGHKS, CDR2 YYEKEE (reference sequence). The V end lost 3 bases, the J end lost 4 bases, and 19 bases lay between the germline ends.

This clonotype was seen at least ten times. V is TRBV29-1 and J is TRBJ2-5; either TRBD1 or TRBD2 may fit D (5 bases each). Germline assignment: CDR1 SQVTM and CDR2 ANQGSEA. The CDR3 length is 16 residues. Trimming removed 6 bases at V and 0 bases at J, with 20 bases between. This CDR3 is CSVRGGRSSYQETQYF. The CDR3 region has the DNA TGCAGCGTGAGGGGTGGGCGGAGCTCTTACCAAGAGACCCAGTACTTC.